This passage covers 24 T cell receptor beta chains from one sample sequenced in a study of T cells in tuberculosis. Measured with immunoSEQ multiplex PCR; TCRdb has only the in-frame clones, and not every one. There are tens of thousands of clones in the sample; 70% to 85% occur only once, and under 15% lies in the top ten. This sample's time point: new active TB diagnosis, blood taken before or within 7 days of starting treatment. The sample here was PBMCs, taken at tuberculosis diagnosis. The receptors were sampled from an adult with tuberculosis.

This chain uses TRBV5-6 with TRBJ1-1, with 7 bases aligning to TRBD1. CDR3 length: 15 amino acids. Per germline, CDR1 SGHDT and CDR2 YYEEEE. The V and J ends lost 4 bases and 5 bases, in that order; junction bases with no gene match: 11. CDR3 nucleotide sequence: TGTGCCAGCAGCGCGTACCAGACAGGGCATACTGAAGCTTTCTTT. Its protein product is CASSAYQTGHTEAFF.

The CDR3, as DNA: TGTGCCGCCCTGGGGGGGGAGGAAGAGACCCAGTACTTC. This codes for CAALGGEEETQYF. The gene calls are TRBV10-3 and TRBJ2-5; 7 nucleotides match TRBD2. The CDR3 consists of 13 residues. Trimming took 11 bases from V and 3 from J; bases not matched to a gene: 9. The V gene's germline CDR1 is ENHRY and CDR2 SYGVKD.

The genes are TRBV10-3 and TRBJ2-2; D not resolved. The CDR3 length is 13 residues. V was clipped by 2 bases and J by 6 bases, with 7 bases between them. Germline V gene lookup returns CDR1 ENHRY and CDR2 SYGVKD. CDR3 coding DNA: TGTGCCATCAGTGAGGGCATTTCCGGGGAGCTGTTTTTT. Translated: CAISEGISGELFF.

The genes are TRBV6-6 and TRBJ2-7; 8 nucleotides align to TRBD2. The CDR3 is 13 residues long. Germline V lookup: CDR1 MNHNY, CDR2 SVGAGI (reference sequence). Unmatched junction bases numbered 8, after V lost 7 bases and J lost 6 bases. CDR3 sequence (DNA): TGTGCCAGCACAACCGACGGGGGGGCCGAGCAGTACTTC. This sequence encodes CASTTDGGAEQYF.

For the CDR3, the DNA is TGTGCCTCCACCCCATTAGCGGGAGGGCCGGGGGAGACCCAGTACTTC. Encoded protein: CASTPLAGGPGETQYF. The chain recombines TRBV19 with TRBJ2-5; TRBD2 matches 11 bases. Germline V gene sequence: CDR1 LNHDA, CDR2 SQIVND (reference sequence). CDR3 size: 16 residues. V shed 11 bases, J shed 5 bases, and the junction held 16 bases outside the gene matches.

This clone was counted a single time. V gene TRBV4-3 combines with J gene TRBJ1-2; no clear D gene. The CDR3 length is 14 residues. Germline-derived CDR1 and CDR2 are LGHNA and YSLEER. The ends were cut back, 0 bases at V and 14 bases at J, with 19 bases in the middle. The CDR3 sequence: CASSQELGFSPGTF. The CDR3 DNA is TGCGCCAGCAGCCAAGAGCTGGGCTTTTCCCCAGGTACCTTC.

The CDR3 sequence is CASSHRGYSGNTIYF. The CDR3 DNA follows: TGTGCCAGCAGTCACAGGGGGTACTCTGGAAACACCATATATTTT. The rearrangement joins TRBV28 to TRBJ1-3, with 8 bases fitting TRBD1. Germline V gene lookup returns CDR1 MDHEN and CDR2 SYDVKM. The CDR3 has 15 residues. Trimming at V came to 5 bases and at J to 0 bases, leaving 3 bases not matched to a gene.

V is TRBV28 and J is TRBJ2-7; TRBD1 matches 7 bases. V dropped 3 bases and J dropped 3; count of bases not matched to a gene: 8. CDR1 and CDR2 (germline): MDHEN, SYDVKM. CDR3 length equals 15 residues. CDR3 region: CASSFSLDRVYEQYF. DNA of the CDR3: TGTGCCAGCAGTTTCTCTCTTGACAGGGTCTACGAGCAGTACTTC.

CDR3 coding DNA: TGTGCCAGCAGTTACTCGATGAGCGGGGCCTACAATGAGCAGTTCTTC. Translating it yields CASSYSMSGAYNEQFF. This chain connects TRBV6-5 to TRBJ2-1; 7 bases fit TRBD2. V dropped 0 bases and J dropped 2; count of bases not matched to a gene: 4. The V gene's germline CDR1 is MNHEY and CDR2 SVGAGI. The length of the CDR3 is 16 residues.

This chain links TRBV27 with TRBJ1-2, with 9 bases that match TRBD1. Germline V gene data show CDR1 as MNHEY and CDR2 as SMNVEV (reference sequence). V gave up 3 bases and J gave up 1 base; unmatched junction bases: 3. The CDR3 is 15 amino acids. In nucleotides, the CDR3 is TGTGCCAGCAGTTTCCGGGACAGGGTTAACTATGGCTACACCTTC. Its protein is CASSFRDRVNYGYTF.

The rearrangement uses TRBV29-1 and TRBJ1-5, with 9 bases that match TRBD1. Germline lookup yields CDR1 SQVTM and CDR2 ANQGSEA. Trimming cost V 4 bases and J 2 bases; bases outside gene matches: 3. The CDR3 covers 14 residues. CDR3 loop: CSVGQGVGNQPQHF. In nucleotides, the CDR3 is TGCAGCGTTGGACAGGGGGTTGGCAATCAGCCCCAGCATTTT.

V and J are TRBV2 and TRBJ1-1; D not resolved. V shed 7 bases and J shed 6 bases, with 15 bases lying between them. The CDR3 extends over 13 amino acids. The germline V gene has CDR1 SNHLY and CDR2 FYNNEI. In DNA form, the CDR3 reads TGTGCCAGCACCGCCGTCAGGTTAGCTGAAGCTTTCTTT. Translating gives CASTAVRLAEAFF. Variable domain in full (rest from reference TRBV2 and TRBJ1-1): EPEVTQTPSHQVTQMGQEVILRCVPISNHLYFYWYRQILGQKVEFLVSFYNNEISEKSEIFDDQFSVERPDGSNFTLKIRSTKLEDSAMYFCASTAVRLAEAFFGQGTRLTVV.

The genes are TRBV7-2 and TRBJ2-7; D not certain. Looked up from germline, CDR1 is SGHTA and CDR2 is FQGNSA. The V end lost 6 bases, the J end lost 3 bases, and 12 bases lay between the germline ends. This CDR3 has 13 amino acids. The CDR3 bases are TGTGCCAGCAGGAACACCTTTGACTACGAGCAGTACTTC. Translated: CASRNTFDYEQYF.

The rearrangement joins TRBV9 to TRBJ2-1; no clear D gene. The V end lost 4 bases, the J end lost 8 bases, and 7 bases lay between the germline ends. CDR1 and CDR2 from the germline V gene are SGDLS and YYNGEE. The CDR3 is 11 amino acids. CDR3 nucleotides: TGTGCCAGCAGCCCCCTATATGAGCAGTTCTTC. This encodes CASSPLYEQFF.

This chain connects TRBV27 to TRBJ2-7; no firm D call. Trimming stripped 5 bases from V and 0 bases from J, with 17 bases between. The CDR3 is 16 amino acids. Germline lookup yields CDR1 MNHEY and CDR2 SMNVEV (reference sequence). The CDR3 bases are TGTGCCAGCAGTAAAGCTGACTTCTATAGCTCCTACGAGCAGTACTTC. Translated, it gives CASSKADFYSSYEQYF.

The J gene is TRBJ1-1, the V gene TRBV7-8; 8 bases are a match to TRBD1. The CDR3 runs to 16 residues. V lost 1 base and J lost 7; bases outside the gene matches: 11. Germline V gene lookup returns CDR1 SGHVS and CDR2 FQNEAQ. The CDR3 DNA reads TGTGCCAGCAGCTTAGTATTTCTGGCAGGGGGCGGTGAAGCTTTCTTT. Translated: CASSLVFLAGGGEAFF.

The chain is built from TRBV6-6 and TRBJ2-6; tentative D call: TRBD2 (7 bases). Deletions cut 7 bases from V and 4 bases from J, with 14 bases between. The CDR3 totals 15 residues. Per the germline V gene, CDR1 is MNHNY and CDR2 is SVGAGI (reference sequence). The CDR3 DNA reads TGTGCCAGCAAGGGGGAGGGGTCCGGGGCCAACGTCCTGACTTTC. It is translated as CASKGEGSGANVLTF.

The rearrangement uses TRBV28 and TRBJ2-3; TRBD2 aligns across 11 bases. This CDR3 has 16 amino acids. The ends lost 6 bases at V and 0 bases at J; junction bases unmatched: 5. Germline CDR1 and CDR2: MDHEN and SYDVKM. The CDR3 DNA sequence: TGTGCCAGCAGCCGAAGGACTAGCGGGAGCACAGATACGCAGTATTTT. It encodes CASSRRTSGSTDTQYF.

The V gene is TRBV5-1, the J gene TRBJ2-4, with D maybe TRBD2 (7 bases). CDR1 is SGHRS, CDR2 YFSETQ, per germline. CDR3 length equals 13 residues. V was clipped by 4 bases and J by 8 bases, with 13 bases between them. CDR3 bases: TGCGCCAGCAGCGCGCAGGGGAGGGACATTCAGTACTTC. Protein: CASSAQGRDIQYF.

This rearrangement joins TRBV5-1 to TRBJ1-5; maybe TRBD1 (6 bases). The CDR3 covers 16 residues. The germline CDR1 and CDR2 sequences are SGHRS and YFSETQ. The V end lost 4 bases, the J end lost 1 base, and 15 bases lay between the germline ends. The CDR3 region has the DNA TGCGCCAGCAGCCCTCTGCCGACAGGAAGCAATCAGCCCCAGCATTTT. It codes for CASSPLPTGSNQPQHF.

This clone was seen only a few times. The V gene is TRBV9, the J gene TRBJ2-7; tentatively, D is TRBD1 (7 bases). Germline CDR1 is SGDLS and CDR2 is YYNGEE. V was pared by 4 bases and J by 7 bases, with 18 bases between. CDR3 size: 14 residues. As DNA, the CDR3 is TGTGCCAGCAGCATAGGGGGCGGGCGGGATGAGCAGTACTTC. Translating it yields CASSIGGGRDEQYF.

The rearrangement uses TRBV21-1 and TRBJ1-2. TRBV21-1 corresponds to a pseudogene. There are 11 residues in the CDR3. In DNA, the CDR3 is TGTGCCAGGGGGACTATTAGGGGCTACACCTTC. Translated: CARGTIRGYTF.

The chain joins TRBV7-3 to TRBJ2-1, with 10 positions matching TRBD1. This CDR3 has 17 residues. The germline CDR1 and CDR2 sequences are SGHTA and FQGTGA. V was clipped by 1 base and J by 9 bases; unmatched bases: 12. CDR3 coding DNA: TGTGCCAGCAGCTTAAGCCGGACAGGGGGTATTAGCGGTGAGCAGTTCTTC. This codes for CASSLSRTGGISGEQFF.

V is TRBV4-2 and J is TRBJ2-7; 7 bases are shared with TRBD2. The germline gives CDR1 LGHNA, CDR2 YNFKEQ. With 4 bases clipped from V and 6 bases from J, the junction kept 9 bases outside the gene matches. The CDR3 is 14 residues long. CDR3: CASSPSGLSVEQYF. CDR3 DNA: TGTGCCAGCAGCCCCTCGGGACTATCCGTCGAGCAGTACTTC.